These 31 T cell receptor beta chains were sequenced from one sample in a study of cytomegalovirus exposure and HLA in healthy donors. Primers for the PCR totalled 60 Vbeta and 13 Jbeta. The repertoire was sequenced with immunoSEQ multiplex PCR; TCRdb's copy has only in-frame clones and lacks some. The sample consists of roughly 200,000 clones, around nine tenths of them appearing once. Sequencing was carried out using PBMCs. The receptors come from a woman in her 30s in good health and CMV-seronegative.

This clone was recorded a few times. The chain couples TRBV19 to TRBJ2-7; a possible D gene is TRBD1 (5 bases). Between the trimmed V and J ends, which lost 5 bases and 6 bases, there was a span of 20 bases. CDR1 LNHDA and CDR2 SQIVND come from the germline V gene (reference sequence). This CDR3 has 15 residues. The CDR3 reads CASSPQGAGMGEQYF. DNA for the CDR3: TGTGCCAGTAGTCCCCAAGGGGCAGGGATGGGCGAGCAGTACTTC.

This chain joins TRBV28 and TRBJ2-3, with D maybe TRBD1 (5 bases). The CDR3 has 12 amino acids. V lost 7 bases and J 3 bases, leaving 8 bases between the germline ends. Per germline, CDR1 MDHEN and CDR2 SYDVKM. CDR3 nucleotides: TGTGCCAGCAACAGGCTGACAGATACGCAGTATTTT. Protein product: CASNRLTDTQYF.

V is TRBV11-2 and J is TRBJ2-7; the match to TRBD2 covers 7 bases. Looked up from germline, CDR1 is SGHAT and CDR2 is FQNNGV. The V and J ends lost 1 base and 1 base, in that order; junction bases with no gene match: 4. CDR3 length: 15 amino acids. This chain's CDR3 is CASSLASGASYEQYF. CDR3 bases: TGTGCCAGCAGCTTAGCCAGCGGGGCTTCCTACGAGCAGTACTTC.

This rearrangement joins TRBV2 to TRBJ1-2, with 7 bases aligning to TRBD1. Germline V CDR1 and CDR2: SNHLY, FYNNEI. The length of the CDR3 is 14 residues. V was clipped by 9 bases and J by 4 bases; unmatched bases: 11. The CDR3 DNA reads TGTGCCAGTGCCCGGACAGGTTTGGGCTATGGCTACACCTTC. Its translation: CASARTGLGYGYTF.

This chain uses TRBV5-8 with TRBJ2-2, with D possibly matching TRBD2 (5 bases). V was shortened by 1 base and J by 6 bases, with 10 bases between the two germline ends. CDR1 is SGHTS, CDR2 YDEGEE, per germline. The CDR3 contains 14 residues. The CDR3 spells CASSLQPSPGELFF. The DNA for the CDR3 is TGTGCCAGCAGCTTGCAGCCTAGCCCCGGGGAGCTGTTTTTT.

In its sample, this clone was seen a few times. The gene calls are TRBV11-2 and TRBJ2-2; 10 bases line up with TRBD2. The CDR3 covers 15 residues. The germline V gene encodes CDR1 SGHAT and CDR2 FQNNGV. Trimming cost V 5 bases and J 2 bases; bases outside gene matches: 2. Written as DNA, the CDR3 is TGTGCCAGCAGCGCTAGCGGGGGAAACACCGGGGAGCTGTTTTTT. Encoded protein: CASSASGGNTGELFF.

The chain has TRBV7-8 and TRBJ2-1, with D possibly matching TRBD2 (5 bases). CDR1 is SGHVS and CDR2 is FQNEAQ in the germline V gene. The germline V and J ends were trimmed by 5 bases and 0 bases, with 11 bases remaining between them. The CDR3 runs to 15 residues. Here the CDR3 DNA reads TGTGCCAGCAGCGTAACTGGGAGCTCCTACAATGAGCAGTTCTTC. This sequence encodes CASSVTGSSYNEQFF.

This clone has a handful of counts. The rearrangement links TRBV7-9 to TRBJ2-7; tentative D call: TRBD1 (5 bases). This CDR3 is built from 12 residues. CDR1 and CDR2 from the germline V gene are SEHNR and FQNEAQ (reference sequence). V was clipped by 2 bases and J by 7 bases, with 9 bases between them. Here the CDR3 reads CASSLQGGEQYF. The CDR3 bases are TGTGCCAGCAGCTTACAGGGTGGGGAGCAGTACTTC.

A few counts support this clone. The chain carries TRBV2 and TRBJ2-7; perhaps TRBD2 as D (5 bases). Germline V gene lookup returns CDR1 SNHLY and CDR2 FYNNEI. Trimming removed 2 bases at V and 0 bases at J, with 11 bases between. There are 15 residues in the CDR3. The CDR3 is CASSEILRVSYEQYF. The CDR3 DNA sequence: TGTGCCAGCAGTGAAATCTTGCGGGTCTCCTACGAGCAGTACTTC.

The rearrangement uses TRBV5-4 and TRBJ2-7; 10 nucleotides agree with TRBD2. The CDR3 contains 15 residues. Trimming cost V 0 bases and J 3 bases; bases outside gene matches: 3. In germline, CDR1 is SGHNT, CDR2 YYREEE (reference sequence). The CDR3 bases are TGTGCCAGCAGCTTGGGACTAGCGGGCGACTACGAGCAGTACTTC. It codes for CASSLGLAGDYEQYF.

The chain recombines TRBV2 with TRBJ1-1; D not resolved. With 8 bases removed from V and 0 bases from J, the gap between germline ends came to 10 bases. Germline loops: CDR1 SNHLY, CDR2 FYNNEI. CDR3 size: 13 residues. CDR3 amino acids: CASSVSMNTEAFF. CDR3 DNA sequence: TGTGCCAGCTCCGTTAGCATGAACACTGAAGCTTTCTTT.

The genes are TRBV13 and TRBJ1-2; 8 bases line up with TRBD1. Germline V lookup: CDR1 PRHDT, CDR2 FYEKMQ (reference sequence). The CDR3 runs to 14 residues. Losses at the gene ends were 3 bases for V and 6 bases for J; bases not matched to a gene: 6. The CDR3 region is CASSFWQGAHGYTF. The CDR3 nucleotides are TGTGCCAGCAGCTTTTGGCAGGGGGCGCATGGCTACACCTTC. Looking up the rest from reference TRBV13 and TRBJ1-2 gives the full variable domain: AAGVIQSPRHLIKEKRETATLKCYPIPRHDTVYWYQQGPGQDPQFLISFYEKMQSDKGSIPDRFSAQQFSDYHSELNMSSLELGDSALYFCASSFWQGAHGYTFGSGTRLTVV.

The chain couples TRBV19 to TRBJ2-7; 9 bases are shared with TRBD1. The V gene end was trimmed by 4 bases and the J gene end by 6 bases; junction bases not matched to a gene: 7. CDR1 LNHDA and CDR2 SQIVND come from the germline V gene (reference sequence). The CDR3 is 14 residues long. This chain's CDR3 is CASSNSGQGSEQYF. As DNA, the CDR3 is TGTGCCAGTAGTAATTCCGGACAGGGGTCCGAGCAGTACTTC.

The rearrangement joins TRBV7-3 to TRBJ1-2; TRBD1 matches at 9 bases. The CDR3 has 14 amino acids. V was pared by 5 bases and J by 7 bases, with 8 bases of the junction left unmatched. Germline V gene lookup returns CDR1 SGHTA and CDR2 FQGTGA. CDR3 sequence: CASSKGQGEGGYTF. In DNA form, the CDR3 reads TGTGCCAGCAGCAAGGGACAGGGAGAGGGTGGCTACACCTTC.

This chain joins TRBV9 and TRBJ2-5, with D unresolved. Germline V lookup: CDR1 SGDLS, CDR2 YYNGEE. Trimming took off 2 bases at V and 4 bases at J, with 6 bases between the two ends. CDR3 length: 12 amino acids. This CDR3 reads CASSVPGETQYF. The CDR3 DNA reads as TGTGCCAGCAGCGTTCCGGGAGAGACCCAGTACTTC.

DNA of the CDR3: TGCGCCAGCAGCCGAACAATCCTAGCGGGGGGGCACAATGAGCAGTTCTTC. It encodes CASSRTILAGGHNEQFF. J is TRBJ2-1 and V is TRBV4-1; TRBD2 matches at 12 bases. The ends lost 4 bases at V and 5 bases at J; junction bases unmatched: 9. The CDR3 spans 17 residues. Germline V gene lookup returns CDR1 MGHRA and CDR2 YSYEKL.

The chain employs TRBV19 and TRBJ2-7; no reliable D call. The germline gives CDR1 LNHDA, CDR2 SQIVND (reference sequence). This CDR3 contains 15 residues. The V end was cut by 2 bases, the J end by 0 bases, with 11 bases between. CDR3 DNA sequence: TGTGCCAGTAGTATAAGGAACAGCCTCTCCTACGAGCAGTACTTC. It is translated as CASSIRNSLSYEQYF.

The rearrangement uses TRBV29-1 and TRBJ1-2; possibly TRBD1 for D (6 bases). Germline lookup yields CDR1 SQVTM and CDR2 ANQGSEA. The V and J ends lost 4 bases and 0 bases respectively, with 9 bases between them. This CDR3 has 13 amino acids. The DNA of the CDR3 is TGCAGCGTTGTACAGGGAGCTAACTATGGCTACACCTTC. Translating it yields CSVVQGANYGYTF.

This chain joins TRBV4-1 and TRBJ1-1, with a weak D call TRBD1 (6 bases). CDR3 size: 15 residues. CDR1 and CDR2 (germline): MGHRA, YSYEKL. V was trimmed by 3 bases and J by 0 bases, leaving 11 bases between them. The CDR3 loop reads CASSHLGQLNTEAFF. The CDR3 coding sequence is TGCGCCAGCAGCCATCTCGGACAGCTGAACACTGAAGCTTTCTTT.

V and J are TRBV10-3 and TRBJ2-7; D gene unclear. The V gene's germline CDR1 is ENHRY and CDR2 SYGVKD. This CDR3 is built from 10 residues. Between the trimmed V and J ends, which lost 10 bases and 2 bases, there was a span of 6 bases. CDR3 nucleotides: TGTGCCAGCGGTACCTACGAGCAGTACTTC. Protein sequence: CASGTYEQYF.

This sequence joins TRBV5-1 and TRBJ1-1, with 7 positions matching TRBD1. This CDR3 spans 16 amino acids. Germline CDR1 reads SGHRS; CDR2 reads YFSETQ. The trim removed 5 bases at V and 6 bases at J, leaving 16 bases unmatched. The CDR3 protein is CASRLTYRGRGAEAFF. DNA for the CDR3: TGCGCCAGCAGACTTACCTACAGGGGCCGCGGCGCTGAAGCTTTCTTT.

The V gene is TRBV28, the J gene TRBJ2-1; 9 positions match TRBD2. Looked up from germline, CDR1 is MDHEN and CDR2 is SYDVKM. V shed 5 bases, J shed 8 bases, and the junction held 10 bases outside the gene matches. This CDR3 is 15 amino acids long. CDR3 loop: CASSVAGVGSDEQFF. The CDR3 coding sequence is TGTGCCAGCAGTGTAGCGGGAGTGGGGTCGGATGAGCAGTTCTTC.

The chain's CDR3 is CASSLERGRAYEQYF. The CDR3 bases are TGTGCCAGCAGCTTAGAGAGGGGGAGGGCCTACGAGCAGTACTTC. The chain links TRBV11-2 to TRBJ2-7, with D perhaps matching TRBD2 (7 bases). Trimming removed 0 bases at V and 2 bases at J, with 11 bases between. The CDR3 is 15 amino acids. The germline V gene encodes CDR1 SGHAT and CDR2 FQNNGV. Together with reference TRBV11-2 and TRBJ2-7, the CDR3 gives the full variable domain: EAGVAQSPRYKIIEKRQSVAFWCNPISGHATLYWYQQILGQGPKLLIQFQNNGVVDDSQLPKDRFSAERLKGVDSTLKIQPAKLEDSAVYLCASSLERGRAYEQYFGPGTRLTVT.

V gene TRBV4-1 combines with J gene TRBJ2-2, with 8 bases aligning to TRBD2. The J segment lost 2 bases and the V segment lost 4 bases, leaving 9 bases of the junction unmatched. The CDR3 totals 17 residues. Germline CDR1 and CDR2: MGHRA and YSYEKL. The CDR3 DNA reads TGCGCCAGCAGCCCGCCAGCGGGGGAGTTAAACACCGGGGAGCTGTTTTTT. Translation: CASSPPAGELNTGELFF.

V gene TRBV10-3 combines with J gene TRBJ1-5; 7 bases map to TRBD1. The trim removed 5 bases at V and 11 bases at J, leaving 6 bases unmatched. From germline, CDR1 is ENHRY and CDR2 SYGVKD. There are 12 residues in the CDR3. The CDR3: CAISMTGRTQHF. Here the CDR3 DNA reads TGTGCCATCAGTATGACAGGGAGGACCCAGCATTTT.

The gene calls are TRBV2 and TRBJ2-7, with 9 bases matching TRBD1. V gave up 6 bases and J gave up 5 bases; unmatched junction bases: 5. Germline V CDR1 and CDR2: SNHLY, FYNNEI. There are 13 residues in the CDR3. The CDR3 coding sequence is TGTGCCAGCAGGAGGGACAGGGCCCACGAGCAGTACTTC. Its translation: CASRRDRAHEQYF.

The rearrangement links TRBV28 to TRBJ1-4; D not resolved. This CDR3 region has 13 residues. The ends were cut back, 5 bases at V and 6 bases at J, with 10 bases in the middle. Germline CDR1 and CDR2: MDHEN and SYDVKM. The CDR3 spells CASSPPRDEKLFF. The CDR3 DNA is TGTGCCAGCAGTCCCCCCCGTGATGAAAAACTGTTTTTT.

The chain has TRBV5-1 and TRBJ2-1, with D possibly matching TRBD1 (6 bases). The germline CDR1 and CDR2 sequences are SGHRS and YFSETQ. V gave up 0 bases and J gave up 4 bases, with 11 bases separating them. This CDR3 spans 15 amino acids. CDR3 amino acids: CASSLVQGGYNEQFF. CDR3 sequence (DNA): TGCGCCAGCAGCTTGGTACAGGGTGGGTACAATGAGCAGTTCTTC.

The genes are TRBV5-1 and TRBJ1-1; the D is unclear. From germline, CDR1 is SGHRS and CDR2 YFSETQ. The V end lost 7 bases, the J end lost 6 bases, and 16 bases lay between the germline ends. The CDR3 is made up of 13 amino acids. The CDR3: CASSLPGGSEAFF. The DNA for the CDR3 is TGCGCCAGCTCGTTACCGGGAGGATCTGAAGCTTTCTTT.

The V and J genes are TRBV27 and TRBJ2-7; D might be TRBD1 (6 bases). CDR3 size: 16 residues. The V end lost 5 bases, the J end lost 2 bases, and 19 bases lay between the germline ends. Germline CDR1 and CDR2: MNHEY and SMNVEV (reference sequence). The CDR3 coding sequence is TGTGCCAGCAGTCCCTACAGGGTTATGGGTACCTACGAGCAGTACTTC. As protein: CASSPYRVMGTYEQYF.

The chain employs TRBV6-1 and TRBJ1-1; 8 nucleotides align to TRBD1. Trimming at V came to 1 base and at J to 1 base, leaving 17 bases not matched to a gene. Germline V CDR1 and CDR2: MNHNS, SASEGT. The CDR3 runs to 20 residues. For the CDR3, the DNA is TGTGCCAGCAGTGAAGGGGGACAGGAGTATCACTACCAACAGAACACTGAAGCTTTCTTT. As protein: CASSEGGQEYHYQQNTEAFF.